The entry that follows covers one TCR beta chain sequence. The ends lost 1 base at V and 5 bases at J; junction bases unmatched: 5. The germline V gene has CDR1 SGHRS and CDR2 YFSETQ. This CDR3 comprises 14 residues. The sample originates from a study of shared clonotypes between healthy human individuals. Sequenced by immunoSEQ multiplex PCR; TCRdb stores in-frame clones only, minus some. The sample lists about 380,000 clones, just over 95% seen once, with around 0.3% in the top ten. What CD8 memory combined were CD45RO+ cells and CCR7-negative CD45RA+ TemRA cells. This TCR was sampled from a man aged 30 to 39 in good health. Source material: memory CD8+ T cells sorted from blood. Subset of the sample: CD45RO+ cells pooled with CCR7-negative TemRA cells. The chain combines TRBV5-1 with TRBJ2-5, with 7 nucleotides matching TRBD1. The CDR3 region has the DNA TGCGCCAGCAGCTTGTCACAGGGGAAGGAGACCCAGTACTTC. As protein: CASSLSQGKETQYF.